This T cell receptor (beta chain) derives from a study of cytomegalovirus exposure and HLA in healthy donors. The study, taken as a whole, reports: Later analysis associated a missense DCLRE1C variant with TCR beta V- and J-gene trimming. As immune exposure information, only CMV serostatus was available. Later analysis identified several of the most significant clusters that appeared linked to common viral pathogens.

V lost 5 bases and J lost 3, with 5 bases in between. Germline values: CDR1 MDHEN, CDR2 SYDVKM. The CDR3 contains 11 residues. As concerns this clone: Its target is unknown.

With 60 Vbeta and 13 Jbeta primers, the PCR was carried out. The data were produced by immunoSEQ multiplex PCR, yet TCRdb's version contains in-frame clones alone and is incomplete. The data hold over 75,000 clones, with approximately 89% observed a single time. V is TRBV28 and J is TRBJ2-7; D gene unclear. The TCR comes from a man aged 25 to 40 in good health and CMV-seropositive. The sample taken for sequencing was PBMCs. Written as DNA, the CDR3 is TGTGCCAGCAGTAATAACTACGAGCAGTACTTC. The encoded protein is CASSNNYEQYF.